The next 4 T cell receptor beta chains were all read from a single sample in a study of T cells in Graves' hyperthyroidism and ophthalmopathy. There were TCR beta CDR3 regions amplified from RNA transcripts. Using the HTBI primer set, a first-round RT-PCR was run on the TCR CDR3. TCRdb redid the calling of the multiplex PCR reads with MiXCR, one entry per CDR3 protein. In the table there are under 350,000 distinct CDR3 sequences, less than 30% of which are singletons. The sequenced material came from blood. The receptors here all came from a middle-aged man with Graves' hyperthyroidism that later progressed to Graves' ophthalmopathy.

This clonotype was seen repeatedly, ten times or more. This chain uses TRBV12-3 or TRBV12-4 with TRBJ2-3; TRBD2 might be the D (6 bases). V lost 8 bases, J lost 4 bases, and 19 bases lay in between. The CDR3 spans 15 residues. The CDR3 region has the DNA TGTGCCAGCGGGCCGGGACTTAGCATATCAGATACGCAGTATTTT. This translates into CASGPGLSISDTQYF.

This clonotype was counted many times. The V gene is TRBV29-1, the J gene TRBJ2-7; 9 positions match TRBD2. Trimming removed 6 bases from V and 0 bases from J; junction bases left unmatched: 6. CDR3 length equals 14 residues. CDR1 and CDR2 from the germline V gene are SQVTM and ANQGSEA. The CDR3 DNA is TGCAGCGTGGTAACTAGCGGGCCCTCCTACGAGCAGTACTTC. It codes for CSVVTSGPSYEQYF.

The V gene is TRBV27, the J gene TRBJ2-7; 8 positions agree with TRBD2. The CDR3 loop spans 15 amino acids. CDR1 and CDR2 (germline): MNHEY, SMNVEV (reference sequence). V shed 4 bases and J 2 bases; nucleotides not matched to a gene: 7. The CDR3 region is CASSSLAGKTYEQYF. The CDR3 DNA reads TGTGCCAGCAGTTCCCTAGCGGGTAAAACCTACGAGCAGTACTTC.

This clonotype appeared many times. The chain uses TRBV20-1 and TRBJ1-2; D unclear. Germline values: CDR1 DFQATT, CDR2 SNEGSKA (reference sequence). V dropped 1 base and J dropped 5 bases, with 5 bases sitting between them. This CDR3 region has 11 residues. As DNA, the CDR3 is TGCAGTGCTAGAGGGACGTATGGCTACACCTTC. Translating it yields CSARGTYGYTF.